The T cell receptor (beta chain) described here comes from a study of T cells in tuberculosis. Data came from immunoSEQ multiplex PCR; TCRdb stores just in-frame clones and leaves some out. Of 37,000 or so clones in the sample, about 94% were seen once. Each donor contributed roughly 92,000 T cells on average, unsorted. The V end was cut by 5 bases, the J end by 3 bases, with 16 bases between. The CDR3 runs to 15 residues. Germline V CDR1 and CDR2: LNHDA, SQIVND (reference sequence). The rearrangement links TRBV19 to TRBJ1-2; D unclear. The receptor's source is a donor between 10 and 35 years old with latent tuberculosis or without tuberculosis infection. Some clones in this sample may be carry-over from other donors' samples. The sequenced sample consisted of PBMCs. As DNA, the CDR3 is TGTGCCAGTAGTCGGGCCCGGGAGGATCACTATGGCTACACCTTC. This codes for CASSRAREDHYGYTF.